A single T cell receptor (beta chain) is shown here with its context. The CDR3 covers 14 residues. CDR1 and CDR2 (germline): SEHNR, FQNEAQ (reference sequence). The V gene lost 0 bases and the J gene lost 5 bases, with 11 bases spanning the gap. This sample is drawn from a study of blood T cell repertoires in COVID-19. Study at large: COVID-19 samples, acute and convalescent, were from the United States, Italy and Spain.

Original methodology: Estimation of nucleated cell counts relied on the amplification of reference gene primers. Assay used: immunoSEQ multiplex PCR; TCRdb lists only in-frame clones, some missing. V and J calls and clone size are copied from that table; D and trimming were computed from the DNA. The sample contains some 150,000 clones, 84% of which appear only once. The receptor comes from a human donor in a cohort sampled during active COVID-19. The chain is built from TRBV7-9 and TRBJ2-7; weak D call: TRBD1 (6 bases). Material for sequencing was peripheral blood. CDR3 sequence: CASSLAITGNEQYV. CDR3 in DNA: TGTGCCAGCAGCTTAGCTATTACAGGGAACGAGCAGTACGTC.